This T cell receptor beta chain was found in a study of molecular identifiers for immune sequencing clone quantification. The CDR3 length is 13 residues. CDR1 is DFQATT and CDR2 is SNEGSKA in the germline V gene (reference sequence). Trimming left V 5 bases short and J 7 bases short, with 18 bases between. This clonotype has at least ten counts. TCRdb itself ran the PCR reads through MiXCR, one entry per CDR3 protein. The sample contains tens of thousands of distinct CDR3 sequences, 24% of which appear only once. The CD8+CD4-CCR7+CD45RA+ phenotype defined the sorted naive CD8 T cells. The TCR was taken from a human donor in good health. Some libraries in this study had Jurkat cell RNA spiked in. The sequenced material came from naive CD8+ T cells from blood, with Jurkat cell RNA spiked in. Subset of the sample: FACS-sorted CD8+CD4-CCR7+CD45RA+ naive T cells. The chain combines TRBV20-1 with TRBJ2-7; perhaps D is TRBD1 or TRBD2 (6 bases each). CDR3 coding DNA: TGCAGTGCTGAGGGGGGACTTTCGGGGGAGCAGTACTTC. This codes for CSAEGGLSGEQYF.